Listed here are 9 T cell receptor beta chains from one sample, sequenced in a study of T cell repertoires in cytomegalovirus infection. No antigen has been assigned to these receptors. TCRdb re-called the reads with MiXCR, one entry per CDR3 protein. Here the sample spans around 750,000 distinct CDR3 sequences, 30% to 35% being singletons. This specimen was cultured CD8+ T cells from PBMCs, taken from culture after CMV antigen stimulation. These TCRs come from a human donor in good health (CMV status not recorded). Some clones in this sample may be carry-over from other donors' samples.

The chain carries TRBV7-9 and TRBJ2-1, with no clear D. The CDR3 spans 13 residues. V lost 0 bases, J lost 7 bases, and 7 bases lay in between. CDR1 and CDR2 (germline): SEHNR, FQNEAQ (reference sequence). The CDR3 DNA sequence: TGTGCCAGCAGCTTAGCGTCCACAAATGAGCAGTTCTTC. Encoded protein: CASSLASTNEQFF.

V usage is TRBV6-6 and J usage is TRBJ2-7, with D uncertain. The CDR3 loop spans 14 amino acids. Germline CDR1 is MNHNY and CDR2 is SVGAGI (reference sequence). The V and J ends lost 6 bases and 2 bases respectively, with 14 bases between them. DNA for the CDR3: TGTGCCAGCAGCCCCGTCAGGATGCCCTACGAGCAGTACTTC. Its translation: CASSPVRMPYEQYF.

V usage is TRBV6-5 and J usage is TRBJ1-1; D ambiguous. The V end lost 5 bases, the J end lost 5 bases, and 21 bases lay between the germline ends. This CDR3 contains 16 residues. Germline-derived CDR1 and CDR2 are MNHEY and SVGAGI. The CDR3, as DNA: TGTGCCAGCAGTCTTCTCCGACTGGATGAGGAAACTGAAGCTTTCTTT. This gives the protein CASSLLRLDEETEAFF.

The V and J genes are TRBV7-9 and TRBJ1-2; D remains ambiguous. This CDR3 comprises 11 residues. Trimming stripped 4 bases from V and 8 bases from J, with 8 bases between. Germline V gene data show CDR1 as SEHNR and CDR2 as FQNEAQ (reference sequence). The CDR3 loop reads CASSSSTGYTF. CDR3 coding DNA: TGTGCCAGCAGCTCCTCCACCGGCTACACCTTC.

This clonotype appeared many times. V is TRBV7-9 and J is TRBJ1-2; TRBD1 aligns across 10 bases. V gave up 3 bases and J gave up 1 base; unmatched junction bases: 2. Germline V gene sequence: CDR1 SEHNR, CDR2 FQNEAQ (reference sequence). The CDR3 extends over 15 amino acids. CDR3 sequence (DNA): TGTGCCAGCAGCTTGGGGACAGGGGTTAACTATGGCTACACCTTC. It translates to CASSLGTGVNYGYTF.

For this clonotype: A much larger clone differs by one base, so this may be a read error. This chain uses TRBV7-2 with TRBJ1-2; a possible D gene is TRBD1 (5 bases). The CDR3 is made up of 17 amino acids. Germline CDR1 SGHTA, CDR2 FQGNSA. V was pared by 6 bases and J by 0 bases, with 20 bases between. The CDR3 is CASSQRGGETTNYGYTF. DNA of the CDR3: TGTGCCAGCAGTCAGAGAGGAGGGGAGACCACTAACTATGGCTACACCTTC.

Written as DNA, the CDR3 is TGTGCCAGCATTGGACCGTCGAGCACAGATACGCAGTATTTT. Amino acids: CASIGPSSTDTQYF. The chain recombines TRBV6-1 with TRBJ2-3; D gene uncertain. This CDR3 has 14 amino acids. Germline CDR1 reads MNHNS; CDR2 reads SASEGT. Trimming pared 7 bases from V and 0 bases from J, leaving 11 bases between.

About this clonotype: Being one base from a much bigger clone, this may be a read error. As DNA, the CDR3 is TGTGCCAGCAGTTATACCAAGGGGAACACTGAAGCTTTCTTT. This sequence encodes CASSYTKGNTEAFF. V is TRBV7-2 and J is TRBJ1-1, with D unresolved. The germline V gene encodes CDR1 SGHTA and CDR2 FQGNSA. This CDR3 is 14 amino acids long. The V end was cut by 6 bases, the J end by 1 base, with 12 bases between.

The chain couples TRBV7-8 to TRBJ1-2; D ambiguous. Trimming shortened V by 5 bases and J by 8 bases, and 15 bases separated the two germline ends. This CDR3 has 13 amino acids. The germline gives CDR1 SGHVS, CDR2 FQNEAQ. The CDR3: CASSQPSLWGYTF. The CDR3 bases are TGTGCCAGCAGCCAACCGAGTTTGTGGGGCTACACCTTC.